Listed below are T cell receptor beta chains from one sample, sequenced in a study of cytotoxic CD8 clonotypes in ibrutinib-treated CLL. Profiling relied on immunoSEQ multiplex PCR, and the TCRdb table lists in-frame clones only, not all of them. The sample has some 140,000 clones; about 79% are singletons. The specimen was PBMCs, collected after 12 months of ibrutinib treatment. All receptors derive from a human donor with chronic lymphocytic leukemia. The CDR3 runs from the conserved cysteine through the conserved F or W. The D gene is left open where the match is weak. Size is stated for part of the rows, as once, few or many counts, or as a class when the clone is expanded.

CDR3aa: CASGPGRANTEAFF; CDR3nt: TGCGCCAGCGGACCAGGAAGGGCCAACACTGAAGCTTTCTTT; d_gene: .; v_gene: TRBV5-1; j_gene: TRBJ1-1; abundance: .
CDR3aa: CASSQWWDISYNEQFF; CDR3nt: TGCGCCAGCAGCCAATGGTGGGACATCTCCTACAATGAGCAGTTCTTC; d_gene: .; v_gene: TRBV4-1; j_gene: TRBJ2-1; abundance: .
CDR3aa: CASRREAGELFF; CDR3nt: TGTGCCAGCAGACGAGAAGCCGGGGAGCTGTTTTTT; d_gene: .; v_gene: TRBV11-3; j_gene: TRBJ2-2; abundance: .
CDR3aa: CSYGTGGANEQFF; CDR3nt: TGCAGCTACGGGACAGGGGGGGCGAATGAGCAGTTCTTC; d_gene: TRBD1; v_gene: TRBV29-1; j_gene: TRBJ2-1; abundance: .
CDR3aa: CASSLVKDTQYF; CDR3nt: TGTGCCAGCAGCTTAGTCAAAGATACGCAGTATTTT; d_gene: .; v_gene: TRBV7-2; j_gene: TRBJ2-3; abundance: .
CDR3aa: CASSLGPGAAATNEKLFF; CDR3nt: TGTGCCAGCAGCTTAGGCCCAGGTGCCGCGGCAACTAATGAAAAACTGTTTTTT; d_gene: .; v_gene: TRBV7-2; j_gene: TRBJ1-4; abundance: .
CDR3aa: CASRRDQGGEVPQHF; CDR3nt: TGCGCCAGCAGGCGCGACCAAGGGGGTGAGGTGCCCCAGCATTTT; d_gene: .; v_gene: TRBV4-1; j_gene: TRBJ1-5; abundance: .
CDR3aa: CASSPGTGGSIAFF; CDR3nt: TGTGCCAGCTCACCGGGGACAGGGGGCTCGATCGCTTTCTTT; d_gene: TRBD1; v_gene: TRBV18; j_gene: TRBJ1-1; abundance: .
CDR3aa: CASSLVRGPTGGNTIYF; CDR3nt: TGTGCCAGCAGCTTAGTGCGGGGCCCCACGGGAGGAAACACCATATATTTT; d_gene: .; v_gene: TRBV7-9; j_gene: TRBJ1-3; abundance: .
CDR3aa: CAWSDAAGAEAFF; CDR3nt: TGTGCCTGGAGTGACGCTGCTGGCGCTGAAGCTTTCTTT; d_gene: .; v_gene: TRBV30; j_gene: TRBJ1-1; abundance: few
CDR3aa: CAWSPSKFNSGNTIYF; CDR3nt: TGTGCCTGGAGTCCGTCCAAGTTCAACTCTGGAAACACCATATATTTT; d_gene: .; v_gene: TRBV30; j_gene: TRBJ1-3; abundance: few
CDR3aa: CASSQERGTGNYNEQFF; CDR3nt: TGCGCCAGCAGCCAAGAACGGGGCACGGGAAACTACAATGAGCAGTTCTTC; d_gene: .; v_gene: TRBV4-3; j_gene: TRBJ2-1; abundance: .
CDR3aa: CASSLGLAEYNEQFF; CDR3nt: TGTGCCAGCAGCTTGGGACTGGCAGAATACAATGAGCAGTTCTTC; d_gene: .; v_gene: TRBV7-9; j_gene: TRBJ2-1; abundance: .
CDR3aa: CASSELRQSKETQYF; CDR3nt: TGTGCCAGCAGTGAATTAAGACAGTCGAAAGAGACCCAGTACTTC; d_gene: .; v_gene: TRBV6-1; j_gene: TRBJ2-5; abundance: .
CDR3aa: CSVGEGQGPYGYTF; CDR3nt: TGCAGCGTTGGCGAGGGACAGGGGCCCTATGGCTACACCTTC; d_gene: TRBD1; v_gene: TRBV29-1; j_gene: TRBJ1-2; abundance: .
CDR3aa: CASSLVGGTTDTQYF; CDR3nt: TGTGCCAGCAGTTTAGTTGGCGGAACCACAGATACGCAGTATTTT; d_gene: .; v_gene: TRBV27; j_gene: TRBJ2-3; abundance: .
CDR3aa: CASSLDAEYGYTF; CDR3nt: TGTGCCAGCAGCTTAGATGCAGAATATGGCTACACCTTC; d_gene: .; v_gene: TRBV7-8; j_gene: TRBJ1-2; abundance: .
CDR3aa: CASSPGTGVGNTIYF; CDR3nt: TGTGCCAGCTCACCCGGGACAGGGGTCGGAAACACCATATATTTT; d_gene: TRBD1; v_gene: TRBV18; j_gene: TRBJ1-3; abundance: .
CDR3aa: CASSLHPAEAFF; CDR3nt: TGCGCCAGCAGCCTGCATCCCGCTGAAGCTTTCTTT; d_gene: .; v_gene: TRBV5-1; j_gene: TRBJ1-1; abundance: once